These 17 T cell receptor beta chains originate from one sample sequenced in a study of human T cells and chemical hapten exposure. TCRdb recomputed calls from the RACE reads with MiXCR, one row per CDR3 protein. The data show some 250,000 distinct CDR3 sequences, around 7.3% seen once. Time point specified: pre-sensitization, week 0. Treatment indicated: therapeutic diphenylcyclopropenone sensitization with weekly scalp DPC. Sequencing used whole blood, obtained in connection with sensitization to the hapten diphenylcyclopropenone (DPC). The receptor set was obtained from a man aged 18 to 35 with alopecia areata. Some clones in this sample may be carry-over from other donors' samples.

In this sample, this clonotype turned up many times. V and J are TRBV7-9 and TRBJ2-6, with unresolved D. V gave up 1 base and J gave up 4 bases, with 8 bases separating them. CDR3 length equals 15 residues. Germline lookup yields CDR1 SEHNR and CDR2 FQNEAQ (reference sequence). The CDR3 protein is CASSLGLSGANVLTF. DNA of the CDR3: TGTGCCAGCAGCTTAGGCCTGTCCGGGGCCAACGTCCTGACTTTC.

This clonotype came up many times. The chain joins TRBV5-5 to TRBJ1-4; perhaps TRBD1 as D (5 bases). The CDR3 spans 15 residues. Germline V gene lookup returns CDR1 SGHKS and CDR2 YYEKEE (reference sequence). Trimming pared 4 bases from V and 7 bases from J, leaving 17 bases between. In DNA, the CDR3 is TGTGCCAGCAGCCTAGGAGGGACCTCCCGTGAAAAACTGTTTTTT. Translated: CASSLGGTSREKLFF.

The CDR3: CAGRAEGRDYGYTF. DNA of the CDR3: TGTGCCGGCCGAGCCGAGGGGCGCGACTATGGCTACACCTTC. This chain links TRBV18 with TRBJ1-2; D possibly corresponds to TRBD1 (5 bases). The CDR3 consists of 14 residues. Trimming removed 11 bases from V and 3 bases from J, with 19 bases in between. Germline V gene data show CDR1 as KGHSH and CDR2 as LQKENI.

This sequence joins TRBV10-3 and TRBJ2-7; perhaps TRBD1 as D (6 bases). Germline V CDR1 and CDR2: ENHRY, SYGVKD. The CDR3 spans 15 residues. V lost 2 bases to trimming and J lost 2 bases, with 13 bases between them. The CDR3 coding sequence is TGTGCCATCAGTGAGGTCCGGGACACAGCCTACGAGCAGTACTTC. This translates into CAISEVRDTAYEQYF.

V usage is TRBV5-1 and J usage is TRBJ2-7; D may be TRBD1 (6 bases). The germline V gene has CDR1 SGHRS and CDR2 YFSETQ. The CDR3 is made up of 17 amino acids. The V end was cut by 4 bases, the J end by 0 bases, with 20 bases between. This CDR3 reads CASSRPRTDPSSYEQYF. CDR3 sequence (DNA): TGCGCCAGCAGCCGGCCCCGGACAGATCCTAGCTCCTACGAGCAGTACTTC.

Many counts were recorded for this clonotype. The chain carries TRBV29-1 and TRBJ1-5; D might be TRBD1 (5 bases). In germline, CDR1 is SQVTM, CDR2 ANQGSEA. The V gene lost 6 bases and the J gene lost 0 bases, with 9 bases spanning the gap. This CDR3 contains 13 residues. The CDR3 spells CSVGEYSNQPQHF. The DNA of the CDR3 is TGCAGCGTGGGGGAGTATAGCAATCAGCCCCAGCATTTT.

The table lists this clonotype with a few counts. This sequence joins TRBV7-3 and TRBJ2-1, with 10 positions matching TRBD2. The CDR3 has 15 residues. Germline V lookup: CDR1 SGHTA, CDR2 FQGTGA. V was clipped by 1 base and J by 4 bases; unmatched bases: 1. CDR3: CASSLIAGGYNEQFF. The CDR3 DNA sequence: TGTGCCAGCAGCTTAATAGCGGGGGGTTACAATGAGCAGTTCTTC.

With regard to this clonotype: A much bigger clone sits one base away, suggesting this may be a read error. The J gene is TRBJ1-1, the V gene TRBV5-4; D unclear. Germline V CDR1 and CDR2: SGHNT, YYREEE (reference sequence). The CDR3 consists of 12 residues. Trimming pared 3 bases from V and 6 bases from J, leaving 9 bases between. In nucleotides, the CDR3 is TGTGCCAGCAGCTCCCACCGGCCTGAAGCTTTCTTT. Translated, it gives CASSSHRPEAFF.

In its sample, this clonotype was seen a few times. CDR3 DNA sequence: TGCGCCAGGACTAAACGGGACAGGGCCTACGAGCAGTACTTC. This translates into CARTKRDRAYEQYF. This chain joins TRBV5-1 and TRBJ2-7; 9 bases are shared with TRBD1. From germline, CDR1 is SGHRS and CDR2 YFSETQ. This CDR3 contains 14 residues. The V segment lost 8 bases and the J segment 2 bases; nucleotides outside the gene matches: 8.

This clonotype has at least ten counts. The chain combines TRBV5-1 with TRBJ2-7; no clear D gene. Between the trimmed V and J ends, which lost 0 bases and 1 base, there was a span of 14 bases. The CDR3 length is 16 residues. The V gene's germline CDR1 is SGHRS and CDR2 YFSETQ. The DNA of the CDR3 is TGCGCCAGCAGCTTGGGTCTCAGGCCCCTTTCCTACGAGCAGTACTTC. Translating gives CASSLGLRPLSYEQYF.

The J gene is TRBJ2-7, the V gene TRBV21-1; no DNA check was done on the table's D call, TRBD2. TRBV21-1 is annotated as a pseudogene. This CDR3 region has 15 residues. CDR3 in amino acids: CASSPEGGLVREQYV. The DNA for the CDR3 is TGTGCCAGCAGCCCCGAAGGGGGACTAGTGAGGGAGCAGTACGTC.

In this sample, this clonotype turned up a few times. The CDR3 sequence is CASSPHEVGSRNYGYTF. The CDR3 DNA is TGCGCCAGCAGCCCCCATGAGGTGGGCTCTCGTAACTATGGCTACACCTTC. The chain recombines TRBV4-1 with TRBJ1-2; D gene unclear. This CDR3 contains 17 residues. The germline V gene has CDR1 MGHRA and CDR2 YSYEKL. Trimming took 4 bases from V and 1 from J, leaving 19 bases between them.

The chain carries TRBV18 and TRBJ1-2; the D is unclear. Germline V gives CDR1 KGHSH, CDR2 LQKENI. Trimming removed 3 bases at V and 3 bases at J, with 8 bases between. The CDR3 loop spans 13 amino acids. The DNA for the CDR3 is TGTGCCAGCTCACCTAAGACTGACTATGGCTACACCTTC. Translating gives CASSPKTDYGYTF.

This clonotype showed up many times. V gene TRBV5-5 combines with J gene TRBJ1-5; no firm D call. This CDR3 contains 16 residues. Germline V gene sequence: CDR1 SGHKS, CDR2 YYEKEE (reference sequence). The V and J ends lost 1 base and 5 bases respectively, with 16 bases between them. This CDR3 is CASSLFREWQDQPQHF. The CDR3 bases are TGTGCCAGCAGCTTGTTCCGGGAATGGCAGGATCAGCCCCAGCATTTT.

This clonotype was seen a few times. V gene TRBV5-1 combines with J gene TRBJ1-1; perhaps TRBD1 as D (5 bases). CDR3 length: 13 residues. From germline, CDR1 is SGHRS and CDR2 YFSETQ. The V end lost 6 bases, the J end lost 2 bases, and 11 bases lay between the germline ends. CDR3 region: CASIQDGNTEAFF. Written as DNA, the CDR3 is TGCGCCAGCATACAGGACGGCAACACTGAAGCTTTCTTT. Based on the CDR3 plus reference TRBV5-1 and TRBJ1-1, the full variable domain is KAGVTQTPRYLIKTRGQQVTLSCSPISGHRSVSWYQQTPGQGLQFLFEYFSETQRNKGNFPGRFSGRQFSNSRSEMNVSTLELGDSALYLCASIQDGNTEAFFGQGTRLTVV.

This chain links TRBV15 with TRBJ2-3, with 8 positions matching TRBD2. The CDR3 spans 16 residues. With V trimmed by 0 bases and J by 1 base, 3 bases remained unmatched. In germline, CDR1 is LNHNV, CDR2 YYDKDF (reference sequence). This CDR3 is CATSRDLSGGTDTQYF. CDR3 bases: TGTGCCACCAGCAGAGATCTTAGCGGGGGCACAGATACGCAGTATTTT.

This clonotype was counted between two and nine times. This chain connects TRBV2 to TRBJ2-5, with D unresolved. The CDR3 contains 12 residues. Germline-derived CDR1 and CDR2 are SNHLY and FYNNEI. The ends were cut back, 2 bases at V and 3 bases at J, with 4 bases in the middle. CDR3 in amino acids: CASSEFEETQYF. CDR3 nucleotides: TGTGCCAGCAGTGAATTCGAAGAGACCCAGTACTTC.